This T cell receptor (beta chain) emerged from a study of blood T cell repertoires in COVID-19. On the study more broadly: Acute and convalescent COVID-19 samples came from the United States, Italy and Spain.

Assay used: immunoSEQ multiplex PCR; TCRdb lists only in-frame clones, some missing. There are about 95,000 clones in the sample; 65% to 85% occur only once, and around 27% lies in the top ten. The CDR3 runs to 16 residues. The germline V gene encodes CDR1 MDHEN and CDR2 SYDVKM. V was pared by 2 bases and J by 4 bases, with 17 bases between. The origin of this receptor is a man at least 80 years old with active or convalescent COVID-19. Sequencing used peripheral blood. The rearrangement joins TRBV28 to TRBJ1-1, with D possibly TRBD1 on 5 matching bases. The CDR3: CASSLGASPRATEAFF. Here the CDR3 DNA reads TGTGCCAGCAGTTTAGGGGCTTCCCCACGGGCCACTGAAGCTTTCTTT.